A single T cell receptor beta chain is shown here with its context. This entry belongs to a study of shared T cell receptors in the human thymus. The data were produced by immunoSEQ multiplex PCR, yet TCRdb's version contains in-frame clones alone and is incomplete. The sample lists 450,000 to 650,000 clones; about 84% were seen once. The junction had 7 bases not matched to a gene; V was cut back by 4 bases and J by 2 bases. Germline V gene data show CDR1 as SGHRS and CDR2 as YFSETQ. This CDR3 has 15 amino acids. This sample also belongs to another study, concerning human thymus T cells. Per that study: V and J gene usage appeared biased in thymic and blood repertoires. In unrelated individuals, thymic repertoires overlapped highly, according to related research.

Sequencing was carried out using thymocytes. The chain carries TRBV5-1 and TRBJ2-3; TRBD2 aligns across 7 bases. The source is a boy younger than two with a congenital heart defect. The CDR3 DNA reads as TGCGCCAGCAGCCGGGGGGTCCAGCCCACAGATACGCAGTATTTT. Translating gives CASSRGVQPTDTQYF.